Listed below are T cell receptor beta chains from one sample, sequenced in a study of blood T cell repertoires in COVID-19. The protocol was immunoSEQ multiplex PCR, while the TCRdb copy is restricted to in-frame clones and leaves out a portion. In the table there are 150,000 to 200,000 clones, more than 75% of which are singletons. Sequencing used PBMCs or T cells enriched from blood (not recorded which). These receptors came from a woman aged 25 to 39 who had recovered from COVID-19. Each CDR3 is given with its conserved first and last residue. D genes are given only for firm matches. Clone size is not always given. Where it is, it says once, few, many or a class for expanded clones.

size: -
J: TRBJ2-3
D: TRBD2
V: TRBV24-1
DNA: TGTGCCACCAGTGGGACTAGCGGGAGAGATACAGATACGCAGTATTTT
CDR3: CATSGTSGRDTDTQYF

size: -
J: TRBJ2-7
D: TRBD2
V: TRBV5-1
DNA: TGCGCCAGCAGCCCCGAGGGACTAGCGAACTCCTACGAGCAGTACTTC
CDR3: CASSPEGLANSYEQYF

size: -
J: TRBJ1-1
D: -
V: TRBV5-5
DNA: TGTGCCAGCAGCTTGGCGGGAAGCACTGAAGCTTTCTTT
CDR3: CASSLAGSTEAFF

size: -
J: TRBJ2-1
D: TRBD2
V: TRBV3-1/TRBV3-2
DNA: TGTGCCAGCAGCCAAAACAAAGCGGGAGTATCACATGAGCAGTTCTTC
CDR3: CASSQNKAGVSHEQFF

size: -
J: TRBJ2-1
D: -
V: TRBV12-1
DNA: TGTGCCAGCAGCTTGCCGGGACTAGCGGGAGTGTATGAGCAGTTCTTC
CDR3: CASSLPGLAGVYEQFF

size: once
J: TRBJ1-4
D: -
V: TRBV9
DNA: TGTGCCAGCAGCGTAGCACAGTCTAATGAAAAACTGTTTTTT
CDR3: CASSVAQSNEKLFF

size: -
J: TRBJ1-1
D: -
V: TRBV7-9
DNA: TGTGCCAGCAGCTTAGATGGGGCTAACACTGAAGCTTTCTTT
CDR3: CASSLDGANTEAFF

size: -
J: TRBJ1-4
D: TRBD1
V: TRBV3-1/TRBV3-2
DNA: TGTGCCAGCAGCCAGGAAAGGGGGCTGAGTGAAAAACTGTTTTTT
CDR3: CASSQERGLSEKLFF

size: -
J: TRBJ1-5
D: -
V: TRBV6-5
DNA: TGTGCCAGCAGTAGTAGGGGTACCAATCAGCCCCAGCATTTT
CDR3: CASSSRGTNQPQHF

size: once
J: TRBJ2-5
D: -
V: TRBV14
DNA: TGTGCCAGCAGCCAAGAAACTATGGATTTTCAAGAGACCCAGTACTTC
CDR3: CASSQETMDFQETQYF

size: -
J: TRBJ1-5
D: TRBD1
V: TRBV7-7
DNA: TGTGCTAGCAGCCAACGGGACAGCTATAGCAATCAGCCCCAGCATTTT
CDR3: CASSQRDSYSNQPQHF

size: -
J: TRBJ1-2
D: TRBD1
V: TRBV5-4
DNA: TGTGCCAGCAGCCCTCCCCCCGGGACAGAGTATGGCTACACCTTC
CDR3: CASSPPPGTEYGYTF

size: -
J: TRBJ1-1
D: -
V: TRBV6-1
DNA: TGTGCCAGCAGTGAATTGCGGAGGGAAGGTTTCTTT
CDR3: CASSELRREGFF

size: -
J: TRBJ2-1
D: TRBD2
V: TRBV25-1
DNA: TGTGCCAGCAGCGAAATGACTAGCGGGAGGGTCTTTGGTGAGCAGTTCTTC
CDR3: CASSEMTSGRVFGEQFF

size: -
J: TRBJ2-7
D: TRBD1
V: TRBV5-1
DNA: TGCGCCAGCAGCTCGGACAGGGGGCTGTTCGAGCAGTACTTC
CDR3: CASSSDRGLFEQYF

size: -
J: TRBJ2-4
D: -
V: TRBV10-1
DNA: TGCGCCAGCAGTGAGTCTGCGCCGGAAAACATTCAGTACTTC
CDR3: CASSESAPENIQYF

size: -
J: TRBJ1-2
D: TRBD1
V: TRBV28
DNA: TGTGCCAGCAGCCAGATTGGACAGGGGGGCCTACCCTATGGCTACACCTTC
CDR3: CASSQIGQGGLPYGYTF

size: -
J: TRBJ2-5
D: -
V: TRBV5-4
DNA: TGTGCCAGCAGCTGGTCAGAAGAGACCCAGTACTTC
CDR3: CASSWSEETQYF

size: -
J: TRBJ2-1
D: -
V: TRBV12-2
DNA: TGTGCAAGTCGCTTAGCGGGGGGAGCCAATGAGCAGTTCTTC
CDR3: CASRLAGGANEQFF

size: -
J: TRBJ1-3
D: TRBD1
V: TRBV28
DNA: TGTGCCAGCAGTTTTTCAGGACAGGGGTCGGGAAACACCATATATTTT
CDR3: CASSFSGQGSGNTIYF

size: -
J: TRBJ1-2
D: -
V: TRBV28
DNA: TGTGCCAGCTTGACAGGTGCTAACTATGGCTACACCTTC
CDR3: CASLTGANYGYTF

size: once
J: TRBJ1-2
D: -
V: TRBV28
DNA: TGTGCCAGCAGTTTGTTTTCTAGACCACAGGGCTTTGGCTACACCTTC
CDR3: CASSLFSRPQGFGYTF

size: few
J: TRBJ1-2
D: -
V: TRBV28
DNA: TGTGCCAGCAGTTTGGGGTCAACAGGGATAGGTGGCTACACCTTC
CDR3: CASSLGSTGIGGYTF

size: few
J: TRBJ2-7
D: TRBD1
V: TRBV5-1
DNA: TGCGCCAGCAGCTTTGCAGGGGGCGAGTACGAGCAGTACTTC
CDR3: CASSFAGGEYEQYF